Sequencing of this T cell receptor beta chain was carried out in a study of cytomegalovirus exposure and HLA in healthy donors. General study findings and limits: In a later analysis, donors in an Asian-associated ancestry cluster reportedly had fewer N-insertions in productive TCRs than the cohort mean. More clonal expansion characterized HLA-associated TCR beta chains than equally common others in a later analysis.

Of note for this clone: Its matching antigen is unknown.

Each of the donors was a healthy bone marrow donor. When sampled, the donors appeared nominally healthy, though they likely had unrecorded immune exposures. The CDR3 totals 12 residues. The V gene lost 3 bases and the J gene lost 7 bases, with 10 bases spanning the gap. Germline CDR1 reads KGHSH; CDR2 reads LQKENI. The PCR ran on 60 Vbeta and 13 Jbeta primers. Only in-frame clones appear in the TCRdb table, and some are missing; sequencing was by immunoSEQ multiplex PCR. Its listing shows some 62,000 clones. The genes are TRBV18 and TRBJ2-7; tentative D call: TRBD1 (5 bases). Sequences were obtained from PBMCs. This sequence originates from a man aged 25 to 40 in good health and CMV-seropositive. The CDR3 coding sequence is TGTGCCAGCTCACCCCTACGGACAGAGCAGTACTTC. Translated: CASSPLRTEQYF.